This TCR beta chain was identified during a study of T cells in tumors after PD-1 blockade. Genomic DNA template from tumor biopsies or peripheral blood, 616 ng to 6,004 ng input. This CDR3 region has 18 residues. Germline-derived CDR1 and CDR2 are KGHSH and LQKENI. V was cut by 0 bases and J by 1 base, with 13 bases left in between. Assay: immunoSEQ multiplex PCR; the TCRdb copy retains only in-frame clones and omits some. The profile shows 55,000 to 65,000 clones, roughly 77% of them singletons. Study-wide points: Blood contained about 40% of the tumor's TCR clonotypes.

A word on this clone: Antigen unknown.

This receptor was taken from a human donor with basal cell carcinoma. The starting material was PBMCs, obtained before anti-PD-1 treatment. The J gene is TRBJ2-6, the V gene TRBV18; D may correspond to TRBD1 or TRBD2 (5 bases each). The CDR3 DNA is TGTGCCAGCTCACCACCATTAAAGGGACGGTCTGGGGCCAACGTCCTGACTTTC. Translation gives CASSPPLKGRSGANVLTF.